The clone carrying this TCR beta chain was counted only a few times. This specimen belongs to a study of shared clonotypes between healthy human individuals. Only in-frame clones appear in the TCRdb table, and some are missing; sequencing was by immunoSEQ multiplex PCR. The profile covers more than 1 million clones, with about four fifths appearing a single time and 0.5% to 0.6% taken by the ten largest. CDR1 is SGHVS and CDR2 is FQNEAQ in the germline V gene. V dropped 1 base and J dropped 1; count of bases not matched to a gene: 6. The CDR3 consists of 16 residues. Sequences were obtained from memory CD4+ T cells from PBMCs. Subset of the sample: CD45RA-negative fraction. The chain carries TRBV7-8 and TRBJ1-2, with 7 bases identical to TRBD1. The receptor was isolated from a man aged 18 to 30 in good health. Some clones in this sample may be carry-over from other donors' samples. CDR3 in amino acids: CASSLDRGVSNYGYTF. The CDR3, as DNA: TGTGCCAGCAGCTTAGACAGGGGCGTGAGTAACTATGGCTACACCTTC.